These 4 T cell receptor beta chains were sequenced from one sample in a study of monozygotic twins with inflammatory bowel disease. TCRdb re-analyzed the 5' RACE reads; it lists each CDR3 protein once, without DNA. In all, the sample yields some 400,000 distinct CDR3 sequences. The sample consisted of blood. Every receptor here comes from a human donor with ulcerative colitis or Crohn's disease, or a healthy co-twin of an affected twin (not recorded which).

The genes are TRBV18 and TRBJ2-1; absent DNA, TCRdb's TRBD2 call cannot be checked. The CDR3 runs 14 residues. The germline V gene has CDR1 KGHSH and CDR2 LQKENI. CDR3 protein: CASSPRDGRNEQFF. Full variable domain (remainder filled in from reference TRBV18 and TRBJ2-1): NAGVMQNPRHLVRRRGQEARLRCSPMKGHSHVYWYRQLPEEGLKFMVYLQKENIIDESGMPKERFSAEFPKEGPSILRIQQVVRGDSAAYFCASSPRDGRNEQFFGPGTRLTVL.

The chain employs TRBV6-1 and TRBJ2-2; TCRdb indicates TRBD2, and absent DNA this call remains unverified. The CDR3 has 15 amino acids. From germline, CDR1 is MNHNS and CDR2 SASEGT. CDR3 protein: CASSSGGKNTGELFF.

The V call is TRBV5-1, the J call TRBJ2-4; TCRdb reports TRBD1, a call that lacks DNA to check it against. The germline V gene has CDR1 SGHRS and CDR2 YFSETQ. This CDR3 is built from 14 residues. The CDR3 is CASSLEGGAYIQYF.

The genes are TRBV18 and TRBJ2-3; the D call from TCRdb, TRBD2, cannot be confirmed without DNA. CDR3 length: 16 residues. The germline CDR1 and CDR2 sequences are KGHSH and LQKENI. CDR3 sequence reads: CASSPASGDYTDTQYF.